This T cell receptor beta chain was captured by sequencing in a study of CD8+ T cells in alopecia areata. Study summary: Tofacitinib administration to treated patients was oral, at 5 to 10 mg twice daily.

cDNA reverse transcribed from extracted RNA served as the sequencing template. The repertoire was sequenced with immunoSEQ multiplex PCR; TCRdb's copy has only in-frame clones and lacks some. The repertoire holds some 170,000 clones, around 71% seen once, with over 10% in the top ten. Study-wide results and limits: Scalp sequencing also captures normal skin's resident alphabeta T cells. Mice showed clearer TCR sharing than patients did, a gap that was possibly HLA-related.

About this clone itself: Antigen unknown.

V was clipped by 5 bases and J by 3 bases, with 14 bases between them. The CDR3 sequence is 15 residues long. CDR1 and CDR2 (germline): MNHEY, SMNVEV (reference sequence). The chain recombines TRBV27 with TRBJ1-5; D perhaps matches TRBD1 (5 bases). This sequence originates from a human donor with alopecia areata. The source was CD8+ T cells sorted from blood, collected at week 0. As DNA, the CDR3 is TGTGCCAGCAGTACCGTGGGGGGAAACAATCAGCCCCAGCATTTT. Protein product: CASSTVGGNNQPQHF.